This paragraph covers one TCR beta chain sequence. This sample is part of a study of blood T cell repertoires in COVID-19. Whole-study context: COVID-19 samples, acute and convalescent, were from the United States, Italy and Spain. Sources were T cells, B-cell-depleted T cells, or PBMCs; the material itself was cDNA or gDNA.

Original processing notes: Reference gene primer amplification in the assay estimated nucleated cell counts. Assay used: immunoSEQ multiplex PCR; TCRdb lists only in-frame clones, some missing. From that table come the V and J calls and clone size; the DNA was used to work out D and trimming. This table holds 150,000 to 200,000 clones, over 75% found once. Sequences were obtained from peripheral blood. The receptor comes from a woman of 80 years or more with active or convalescent COVID-19.

The CDR3 nucleotides read TGCGCCAGCAGCTTGGGAGAGGCAAACACCATATATTTT. Residues: CASSLGEANTIYF. The genes are TRBV5-1 and TRBJ1-3, with unresolved D. The CDR3 consists of 13 residues. The germline V gene encodes CDR1 SGHRS and CDR2 YFSETQ. V shed 0 bases and J shed 6 bases, with 7 bases lying between them. Together with reference TRBV5-1 and TRBJ1-3, the CDR3 gives the full variable domain: KAGVTQTPRYLIKTRGQQVTLSCSPISGHRSVSWYQQTPGQGLQFLFEYFSETQRNKGNFPGRFSGRQFSNSRSEMNVSTLELGDSALYLCASSLGEANTIYFGEGSWLTVV.